This TCR beta chain was sequenced for a study of cytomegalovirus exposure and HLA in healthy donors. Study details: HLA-typed donors contributed some 83 million unique TCRs, which were held in an early data release.

In germline, CDR1 is SEHNR, CDR2 FQNEAQ (reference sequence). The CDR3 runs 16 residues. The germline V and J ends were trimmed by 3 bases and 0 bases, with 11 bases remaining between them. The PCR was carried out with 60 Vbeta primers and 13 Jbeta primers. The data were produced by immunoSEQ multiplex PCR, yet TCRdb's version contains in-frame clones alone and is incomplete. The table has some 30,000 clones, 70% to 85% seen once. In its sample, this clone was seen a few times. What it recognizes is unknown. Study-level results: A later analysis reportedly found fewer N-insertions in an Asian-associated ancestry cluster than the approximately 660-donor mean. Only CMV serostatus was available as immune exposure information.

The sample consisted of PBMCs. The rearrangement uses TRBV7-9 and TRBJ2-2, with D perhaps matching TRBD1 (5 bases). This clonotype was obtained from a woman aged 18-29 years in good health and CMV-seronegative. CDR3 protein: CASSFKGNTNTGELFF. CDR3 DNA sequence: TGTGCCAGCAGCTTTAAGGGGAACACGAACACCGGGGAGCTGTTTTTT.